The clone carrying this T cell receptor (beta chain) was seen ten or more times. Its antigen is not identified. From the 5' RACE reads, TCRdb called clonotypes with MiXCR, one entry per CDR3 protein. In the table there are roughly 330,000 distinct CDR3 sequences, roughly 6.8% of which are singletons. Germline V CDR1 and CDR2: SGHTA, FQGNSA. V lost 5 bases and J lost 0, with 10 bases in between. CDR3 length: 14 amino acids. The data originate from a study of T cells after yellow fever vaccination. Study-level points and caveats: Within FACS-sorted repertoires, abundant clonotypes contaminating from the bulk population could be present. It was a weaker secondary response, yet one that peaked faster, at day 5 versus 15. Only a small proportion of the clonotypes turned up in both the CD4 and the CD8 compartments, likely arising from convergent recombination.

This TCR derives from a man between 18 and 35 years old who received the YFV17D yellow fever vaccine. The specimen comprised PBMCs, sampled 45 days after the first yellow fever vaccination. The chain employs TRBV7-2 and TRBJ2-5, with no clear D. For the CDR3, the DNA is TGTGCCAGCAGCCGCCGACGGGACCAAGAGACCCAGTACTTC. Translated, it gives CASSRRRDQETQYF.